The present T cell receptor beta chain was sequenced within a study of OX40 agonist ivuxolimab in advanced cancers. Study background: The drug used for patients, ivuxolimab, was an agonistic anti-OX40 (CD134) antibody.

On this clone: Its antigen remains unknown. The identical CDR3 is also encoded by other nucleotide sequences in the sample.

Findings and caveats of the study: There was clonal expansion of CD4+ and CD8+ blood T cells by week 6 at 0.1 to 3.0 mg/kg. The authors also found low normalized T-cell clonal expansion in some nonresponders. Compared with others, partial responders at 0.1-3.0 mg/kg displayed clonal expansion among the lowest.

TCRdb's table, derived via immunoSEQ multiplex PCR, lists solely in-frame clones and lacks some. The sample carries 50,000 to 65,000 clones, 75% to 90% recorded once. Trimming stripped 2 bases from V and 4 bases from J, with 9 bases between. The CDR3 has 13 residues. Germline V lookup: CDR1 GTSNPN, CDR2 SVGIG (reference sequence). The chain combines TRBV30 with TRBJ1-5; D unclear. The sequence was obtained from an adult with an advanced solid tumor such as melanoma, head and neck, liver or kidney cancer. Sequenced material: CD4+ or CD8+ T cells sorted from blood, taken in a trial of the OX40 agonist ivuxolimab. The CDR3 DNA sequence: TGTGCCTGGAGTCCGCACCGAAATCAGCCCCAGCATTTT. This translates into CAWSPHRNQPQHF.